The text below deals with one TCR beta chain. The data belong to a study of T-cell reconstitution after alpha-beta-depleted transplantation in children. Unique molecular identifiers featured in how the TCRbeta library was prepared. In TCRdb, the PCR reads were re-called with MiXCR into one record per CDR3 protein. The sample lists about 340,000 distinct CDR3 sequences; less than 15% were seen once. This CDR3 spans 14 amino acids. The germline V gene has CDR1 DFQATT and CDR2 SNEGSKA (reference sequence). Trimming at V came to 3 bases and at J to 5 bases, leaving 10 bases not matched to a gene. The input for sequencing was PBMCs, taken from the stem cell graft. The sequence was collected from a human donor who donated a stem cell graft to a child with Fanconi anemia. The chain uses TRBV20-1 and TRBJ2-7, with 7 positions matching TRBD2. The CDR3 bases are TGCAGTGCTAGGGGGTTGCGGGGAGGGGACGAGCAGTACTTC. Translating it yields CSARGLRGGDEQYF.